This passage covers 21 T cell receptor beta chains from one sample sequenced in a study of blood T cells in healthy people across ages (dated by TCRdb to 2013 to 2016). The protocol used for the library was 5' RACE. TCRdb records Illumina HiSeq 2500 as the sequencer. The second PCR ran for roughly 7 to 11 cycles and used a J-beta primer mix along with a sample-barcoded 5' primer. Using fastp trimming at Q25 and MiXCR clonotype assembly, TCRdb reanalyzed the public sequencing data and kept in-frame beta chains. All rows with the same CDR3 protein become a single entry with the most common DNA and genes. The sample yields roughly 720,000 distinct CDR3 sequences; about 48% were counted once. The ten largest clonotypes hold approximately 40% of the sample. Sequencing input: blood. These receptors originate from a man at least 80 years old in good health.

This rearrangement joins TRBV28 to TRBJ1-6; 8 nucleotides line up with TRBD1. CDR3 length: 17 residues. After removal of 3 bases from V and 8 bases from J, the junction contained 12 bases not matched to a gene. The germline CDR1 and CDR2 sequences are MDHEN and SYDVKM. CDR3 sequence reads: CASSFLRDRRRDSPLHF. The DNA of the CDR3 is TGTGCCAGCAGTTTCCTTCGGGACAGGCGGCGGGATTCACCCCTCCACTTT.

The V call is TRBV20-1, the J call TRBJ2-7; the D gene is possibly TRBD2 (6 bases). The CDR3 is made up of 11 amino acids. Trimming took 3 bases from V and 10 from J, leaving 13 bases between them. Germline V gives CDR1 DFQATT, CDR2 SNEGSKA (reference sequence). CDR3 DNA: TGCAGTGCTAGGGGGGGTGTTACCCAGTACTTC. Its protein product is CSARGGVTQYF.

This chain links TRBV29-1 with TRBJ1-2, with 7 bases identical to TRBD1. The germline V gene encodes CDR1 SQVTM and CDR2 ANQGSEA. The CDR3 loop spans 13 amino acids. The J segment lost 5 bases and the V segment lost 4 bases, leaving 7 bases of the junction unmatched. The CDR3, as DNA: TGCAGCGTTGTCCGAGACAGGGTGTATGGCTACACCTTC. As protein: CSVVRDRVYGYTF.

The chain carries TRBV11-2 and TRBJ2-5; perhaps TRBD1 as D (7 bases). V lost 4 bases and J 4 bases, leaving 19 bases between the germline ends. The CDR3 totals 16 residues. Germline values: CDR1 SGHAT, CDR2 FQNNGV. CDR3 protein: CASSSSGGSFVETQYF. The CDR3 DNA reads TGTGCCAGCAGCTCCTCAGGGGGGTCCTTTGTAGAGACCCAGTACTTC.

This clonotype was seen a handful of times. The rearrangement uses TRBV29-1 and TRBJ2-5; D gene unclear. Between the trimmed V and J ends, which lost 2 bases and 0 bases, there was a span of 4 bases. This CDR3 contains 12 residues. The germline gives CDR1 SQVTM, CDR2 ANQGSEA. The CDR3 reads CSVESDQETQYF. The CDR3 DNA is TGCAGCGTTGAATCGGACCAAGAGACCCAGTACTTC.

The rearrangement joins TRBV10-3 to TRBJ2-5; D may be TRBD1 (5 bases). The CDR3 is 15 amino acids. CDR1 and CDR2 from the germline V gene are ENHRY and SYGVKD. Trimming removed 4 bases from V and 11 bases from J, with 23 bases in between. CDR3 region: CAISVRGGFYNEQYF. The DNA of the CDR3 is TGTGCCATCAGTGTTAGGGGTGGCTTCTACAATGAGCAGTACTTC.

This clonotype was seen only a few times. DNA of the CDR3: TGCAGCTGCCCGATACTAGTGTCAGGGACCCAGTACTTC. As protein: CSCPILVSGTQYF. The chain is built from TRBV29-1 and TRBJ2-5; possible D gene TRBD2, 5 bases. V was trimmed by 8 bases and J by 7 bases, leaving 20 bases between them. This CDR3 spans 13 amino acids. The germline CDR1 and CDR2 sequences are SQVTM and ANQGSEA.

This chain joins TRBV14 and TRBJ2-7; D remains ambiguous. Trimming pared 1 base from V and 1 base from J, leaving 8 bases between. There are 14 residues in the CDR3. Per germline, CDR1 SGHDN and CDR2 FVKESK. The CDR3 loop is CASSQGPQSYEQYF. The CDR3 nucleotides read TGTGCCAGCAGCCAAGGACCCCAGTCCTACGAGCAGTACTTC. The full variable domain, rest sourced from reference TRBV14 and TRBJ2-7, is EAGVTQFPSHSVIEKGQTVTLRCDPISGHDNLYWYRRVMGKEIKFLLHFVKESKQDESGMPNNRFLAERTGGTYSTLKVQPAELEDSGVYFCASSQGPQSYEQYFGPGTRLTVT.

The CDR3, as DNA: TGCAGTGCTCCCGGAGGTGGTTTCTACGGGCAGTACTTC. Its protein is CSAPGGGFYGQYF. The rearrangement links TRBV20-1 to TRBJ2-5, with D possibly matching TRBD2 (5 bases). The germline V gene has CDR1 DFQATT and CDR2 SNEGSKA (reference sequence). This CDR3 is 13 amino acids long. V was cut by 5 bases and J by 11 bases, with 21 bases left in between.

The DNA for the CDR3 is TGTGCCAGCACTAGAGAGCCCTACGAGCAGTACTTC. Translated: CASTREPYEQYF. This chain links TRBV2 with TRBJ2-7; D is uncertain. V was trimmed by 7 bases and J by 2 bases, leaving 9 bases between them. The CDR3 loop spans 12 amino acids. The germline CDR1 and CDR2 sequences are SNHLY and FYNNEI.

The rearrangement joins TRBV28 to TRBJ1-6; D uncertain. The germline V gene encodes CDR1 MDHEN and CDR2 SYDVKM. The CDR3 has 12 residues. Trimming took off 6 bases at V and 10 bases at J, with 10 bases between the two ends. The CDR3 region has the DNA TGTGCCAGCAGACCCAGCGGGTCACCCCTCCACTTT. Translating gives CASRPSGSPLHF.

This chain connects TRBV18 to TRBJ2-3; D is undetermined. Germline assignment: CDR1 KGHSH and CDR2 LQKENI. The V and J ends lost 2 bases and 3 bases respectively, with 9 bases between them. CDR3 length: 14 amino acids. The CDR3: CASSPLGITDTQYF. The DNA of the CDR3 is TGTGCCAGCTCACCATTGGGGATTACAGATACGCAGTATTTT.

This rearrangement joins TRBV20-1 to TRBJ2-1, with 8 bases matching TRBD2. This CDR3 spans 14 amino acids. With 2 bases clipped from V and 9 bases from J, the junction kept 9 bases outside the gene matches. Per germline, CDR1 DFQATT and CDR2 SNEGSKA (reference sequence). This CDR3 is CSARLAGVRGEQFF. The DNA for the CDR3 is TGCAGTGCTAGACTAGCGGGTGTTAGAGGTGAGCAGTTCTTC.

The gene calls are TRBV20-1 and TRBJ1-2; 9 bases are shared with TRBD1. Looked up from germline, CDR1 is DFQATT and CDR2 is SNEGSKA (reference sequence). J was trimmed by 6 bases and V by 0 bases; bases with no gene match: 2. There are 13 residues in the CDR3. The CDR3 nucleotides read TGCAGTGCTAGAGAGTGGACAGGGGATGGCTACACCTTC. Protein sequence: CSAREWTGDGYTF.

There are many counts of this clonotype. The CDR3 protein is CASSPRGGRTDTQYF. The CDR3 coding sequence is TGTGCCAGCAGCCCCCGGGGGGGGCGGACAGATACGCAGTATTTT. V is TRBV7-3 and J is TRBJ2-3; 8 bases fit TRBD2. The CDR3 loop spans 15 amino acids. Losses at the gene ends were 5 bases for V and 3 bases for J; bases not matched to a gene: 7. Germline CDR1 SGHTA, CDR2 FQGTGA.

Many counts were recorded for this clonotype. The J gene is TRBJ2-7, the V gene TRBV20-1; the match to TRBD1 covers 8 bases. J lost 1 base, V lost 5 bases, and 13 bases had no gene match. In germline, CDR1 is DFQATT, CDR2 SNEGSKA (reference sequence). The CDR3 runs 16 residues. The CDR3, as DNA: TGCAGTGCTCACTCCAGGACAGGGCTTCAATCCTACGAGCAGTACTTC. Residues: CSAHSRTGLQSYEQYF.

The rearrangement uses TRBV28 and TRBJ2-7, with D unresolved. Germline lookup yields CDR1 MDHEN and CDR2 SYDVKM. This CDR3 contains 16 residues. The germline V and J ends were trimmed by 3 bases and 7 bases, with 22 bases remaining between them. The CDR3 DNA sequence: TGTGCCAGCAGTTTCGGTGGGCTACCCGGGTCGGATGAGCAGTACTTC. This gives the protein CASSFGGLPGSDEQYF.

This sequence joins TRBV12-3 or TRBV12-4 and TRBJ2-4; D tentatively fits TRBD1 or TRBD2 (5 bases each). The J call is doubtful: the DNA matches TRBJ2-7 better. CDR3 length equals 14 residues. The CDR3 protein is CASSVHRGPGEQYF. The CDR3 DNA follows: TGTGCCAGCAGTGTACACCGGGGCCCTGGCGAGCAGTACTTC.

On this clonotype: The junction shows a germline mismatch at one end, possibly a read error. This chain uses TRBV15 with TRBJ1-4, with D hard to call. This CDR3 spans 13 amino acids. From germline, CDR1 is LNHNV and CDR2 YYDKDF (reference sequence). CDR3 sequence (DNA): TGTACCACCAGCAGAAATGGGAATGAAAAACTGTTTTTT. Its translation is CTTSRNGNEKLFF.

This clonotype appeared a few times. This chain uses TRBV4-1 with TRBJ2-7, with 8 bases matching TRBD1. V dropped 4 bases and J dropped 2; count of bases not matched to a gene: 7. Looked up from germline, CDR1 is MGHRA and CDR2 is YSYEKL. The CDR3 runs 15 residues. DNA of the CDR3: TGCGCCAGCAGCCGAGGACAGGGATCAGCCTACGAGCAGTACTTC. It yields the protein CASSRGQGSAYEQYF.

Comment on this clonotype: Compared with germline, one end of the junction differs, possibly owing to a read error. The chain joins TRBV6-5 to TRBJ2-7, with D maybe TRBD2 (6 bases). The CDR3 extends over 15 amino acids. The V gene's germline CDR1 is MNHEY and CDR2 SVGAGI. CDR3 amino acids: CASSYSYSGTYEQYF. DNA of the CDR3: TGTGCCAGCAGTTACTCGTATAGCGGAACCTATGAGCAGTACTTC.